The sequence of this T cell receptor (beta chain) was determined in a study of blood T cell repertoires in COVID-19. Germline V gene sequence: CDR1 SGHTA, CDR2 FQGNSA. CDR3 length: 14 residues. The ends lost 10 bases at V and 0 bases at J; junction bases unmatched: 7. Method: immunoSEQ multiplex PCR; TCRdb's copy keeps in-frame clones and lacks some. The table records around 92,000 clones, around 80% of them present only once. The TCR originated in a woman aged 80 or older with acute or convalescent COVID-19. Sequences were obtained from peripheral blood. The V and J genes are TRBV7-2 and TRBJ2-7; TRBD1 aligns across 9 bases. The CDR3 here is CATRRDRVSYEQYF. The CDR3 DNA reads TGTGCCACTCGTAGGGACAGGGTCTCCTACGAGCAGTACTTC.